The 8 T cell receptor beta chains below all came from one sample that was sequenced in a study of T cell repertoires in cytomegalovirus infection. TCRdb passed the reads through MiXCR, listing each CDR3 protein once. The sample includes tens of thousands of distinct CDR3 sequences, roughly 3.6% of them seen just once. Specimen: PBMCs. These TCRs come from a human donor in good health (CMV status not recorded). Some clones in this sample may be carry-over from other donors' samples.

This clonotype was detected ten times or more. This chain uses TRBV7-8 with TRBJ2-7, with unresolved D. The germline V and J ends were trimmed by 4 bases and 6 bases, with 7 bases remaining between them. This CDR3 is 11 amino acids long. The germline CDR1 and CDR2 sequences are SGHVS and FQNEAQ. Here the CDR3 DNA reads TGTGCCAGCAGCTCTCTTTCCGAGCAGTACTTC. Amino acid sequence: CASSSLSEQYF.

At least ten counts were recorded for this clonotype. Written as DNA, the CDR3 is TGTGCCAGCACTCGCAGGGACCATAGCAATCAGCCCCAGCATTTT. This encodes CASTRRDHSNQPQHF. The chain employs TRBV12-3 or TRBV12-4 and TRBJ1-5; D perhaps matches TRBD1 (5 bases). This CDR3 region has 15 residues. Trimming cost V 7 bases and J 0 bases, with 13 bases left between them.

This clonotype came up a few times. The rearrangement uses TRBV15 and TRBJ1-5, with TRBD1 matching 8 bases. The trim removed 8 bases at V and 5 bases at J, leaving 8 bases unmatched. The germline gives CDR1 LNHNV, CDR2 YYDKDF (reference sequence). This CDR3 region has 14 residues. CDR3 protein: CATAPGRGHQPQHF. CDR3 in DNA: TGTGCCACCGCCCCGGGCAGGGGGCATCAGCCCCAGCATTTT.

This clonotype was seen many times. This chain connects TRBV7-2 to TRBJ2-1, with 8 nucleotides matching TRBD2. V trimming: 3 bases; J trimming: 0 bases; junction bases outside the gene matches: 4. There are 16 residues in the CDR3. The V gene's germline CDR1 is SGHTA and CDR2 FQGNSA. CDR3 DNA sequence: TGTGCCAGCAGCTTTAAAAGCGGGAGCTCCTACAATGAGCAGTTCTTC. This encodes CASSFKSGSSYNEQFF.

Ten or more counts support this clonotype. The chain links TRBV30 to TRBJ2-3; TRBD2 matches at 8 bases. The ends lost 2 bases at V and 0 bases at J; junction bases unmatched: 4. Germline lookup yields CDR1 GTSNPN and CDR2 SVGIG (reference sequence). The CDR3 is 15 residues long. CDR3 DNA: TGTGCCTGGAGTAGTAGCGGGGCCAGCACAGATACGCAGTATTTT. This sequence encodes CAWSSSGASTDTQYF.

In this sample, this clonotype turned up many times. This sequence joins TRBV28 and TRBJ1-5, with D perhaps matching TRBD1 (6 bases). The CDR3 contains 14 residues. V was trimmed by 7 bases and J by 3 bases, leaving 13 bases between them. From germline, CDR1 is MDHEN and CDR2 SYDVKM. CDR3 nucleotides: TGTGCCAGCACTAAACAGGGAAACAATCAGCCCCAGCATTTT. Protein sequence: CASTKQGNNQPQHF.

This clonotype was recorded many times. The V and J genes are TRBV28 and TRBJ1-5; D possibly corresponds to TRBD1 (6 bases). The CDR3 runs 14 residues. Looked up from germline, CDR1 is MDHEN and CDR2 is SYDVKM. Trimming took 8 bases from V and 6 from J, leaving 17 bases between them. CDR3 DNA sequence: TGTGCCAGCCGATCACAGGGAGGTGGTCAGCCCCAGCATTTT. It encodes CASRSQGGGQPQHF.

This clonotype was counted ten times or more. V is TRBV19 and J is TRBJ2-7; 7 bases map to TRBD1. V lost 5 bases and J lost 6; bases outside the gene matches: 16. Germline lookup yields CDR1 LNHDA and CDR2 SQIVND (reference sequence). The CDR3 is 16 residues long. The CDR3 sequence: CASSPSGRQGFIEQYF. DNA for the CDR3: TGTGCCAGTAGTCCATCGGGGAGACAGGGATTTATCGAGCAGTACTTC.